This T cell receptor beta chain emerged from a study of CXCR3-negative and CXCR3-positive naive CD8 T cells. Whole-study context: Each library gave roughly 1.5 +/- 0.3 million of roughly 140 million TRB reads.

Carrying UMI labels, the TRB cDNA libraries were prepared through 5' RACE. Reprocessing the 5' RACE reads, TCRdb reports a single entry for every CDR3 protein and omits DNA. The data include about 50,000 distinct CDR3 sequences; the top ten clones carry 0.56%. A word on this clonotype: The target antigen is unknown.

Naive cells were sorted as CD45RO-, CCR7+, CD27+ and CD95-. Germline CDR1 SQVTM, CDR2 ANQGSEA. The CDR3 covers 11 residues. General study points: Naive CXCR3-positive cells had TRB CDR3s more hydrophobic than those of CXCR3-negative naive cells.

The clonotype was recovered from a human donor in good health. Some clones in this sample may be carry-over from other donors' samples. Sequences were obtained from naive CXCR3+ CD8+ T cells from blood. Noted subset: CD45RO-CCR7+CD27+CD95- naive CD8+ T cells expressing CXCR3 (TNR3+). The chain links TRBV29-1 to TRBJ1-1. The CDR3 here is CSAADGAEAFF.